This TCR beta chain emerged from a study of response to subunit inactivated influenza vaccine. This clonotype showed up just a few times. The antigen is undetermined. V was cut by 2 bases and J by 11 bases, with 16 bases left in between. In germline, CDR1 is MNHNS, CDR2 SASEGT. The length of the CDR3 is 15 residues. Findings of the study overall: Each seasonal influenza vaccination, the authors suggested, recruits few new T cells.

TCRdb re-derived calls from the RT-PCR reads in MiXCR, one entry per CDR3 protein. The data hold approximately 500,000 distinct CDR3 sequences, with 10% to 15% observed a single time. The chain combines TRBV6-1 with TRBJ1-6; D perhaps matches TRBD1 (5 bases). The sequenced sample was PBMCs from blood, obtained 45 days after vaccination. The receptor was isolated from a man aged 50 to 59 who received an inactivated influenza vaccine. DNA for the CDR3: TGTGCCAGCAGTGAAATGTGGACAAGTAGTGCACCCCTCCACTTT. This codes for CASSEMWTSSAPLHF.